Presented here are 3 T cell receptor beta chains from one specimen sequenced in a study of blood T cell repertoires in COVID-19. The data were produced by immunoSEQ multiplex PCR, yet TCRdb's version contains in-frame clones alone and is incomplete. This repertoire shows some 58,000 clones, over 80% found once; its top ten account for 3% to 3.5%. The sample taken for sequencing was peripheral blood. These TCRs come from a human donor in a cohort sampled during active COVID-19.

V gene TRBV29-1 combines with J gene TRBJ2-1; D is possibly TRBD2 (6 bases). Germline assignment: CDR1 SQVTM and CDR2 ANQGSEA. The CDR3 spans 11 residues. Between the trimmed V and J ends, which lost 4 bases and 10 bases, there was a span of 11 bases. CDR3: CSVGRAGEQFF. The DNA of the CDR3 is TGCAGCGTTGGCCGGGCGGGGGAGCAGTTCTTC.

The rearrangement joins TRBV19 to TRBJ2-2; tentative D call: TRBD2 (6 bases). Germline V gene lookup returns CDR1 LNHDA and CDR2 SQIVND (reference sequence). CDR3 length: 15 amino acids. Trimming took off 5 bases at V and 4 bases at J, with 14 bases between the two ends. The CDR3 protein is CASSPPGLITGELFF. For the CDR3, the DNA is TGTGCCAGTAGTCCGCCGGGACTTATCACCGGGGAGCTGTTTTTT.

The V gene is TRBV7-3, the J gene TRBJ2-3; 11 positions match TRBD2. The ends lost 6 bases at V and 1 base at J; junction bases unmatched: 3. Germline-derived CDR1 and CDR2 are SGHTA and FQGTGA. CDR3 length: 15 residues. The CDR3 DNA reads as TGTGCCAGCAGACCGACTAGCGGGGGCACAGATACGCAGTATTTT. It codes for CASRPTSGGTDTQYF.